These 8 T cell receptor beta chains share one sample of origin, sequenced in a study of T-cell memory formation after mild COVID-19. Using its own MiXCR run on the 5' RACE reads, TCRdb lists one record per CDR3 protein. Of about 240,000 distinct CDR3 sequences in the sample, more than 8% were seen once. Sequenced: PBMCs or a T cell subset sorted from them (not recorded which). All receptors derive from a man aged 18 to 29 who had mild COVID-19 (a few samples of this study predate the infection). Cell type and time point are not known.

V is TRBV15 and J is TRBJ2-7; maybe TRBD2 (5 bases). Germline assignment: CDR1 LNHNV and CDR2 YYDKDF (reference sequence). The V end lost 0 bases, the J end lost 3 bases, and 9 bases lay between the germline ends. The CDR3 length is 14 residues. CDR3 loop: CATSRERANYEQYF. The CDR3 nucleotides read TGTGCCACCAGCAGAGAGAGGGCAAACTACGAGCAGTACTTC.

This clonotype was seen only a few times. This chain uses TRBV6-5 with TRBJ2-7, with 11 bases fitting TRBD1. CDR1 MNHEY and CDR2 SVGAGI come from the germline V gene. Germline trimming cut 6 bases from V and 4 bases from J; bases unmatched to any gene: 8. This CDR3 has 15 residues. CDR3 sequence reads: CASSPRTGGPYEQYF. The CDR3 DNA sequence: TGTGCCAGCAGCCCTCGGACAGGGGGCCCGTACGAGCAGTACTTC.

This clonotype has only a few counts. The V call is TRBV18, the J call TRBJ1-4; perhaps TRBD1 as D (5 bases). This CDR3 has 14 amino acids. Trimming stripped 6 bases from V and 5 bases from J, with 13 bases between. The V gene's germline CDR1 is KGHSH and CDR2 LQKENI. CDR3 region: CASSAGGSNEKLFF. The CDR3 DNA reads as TGTGCCAGCTCGGCTGGGGGTTCCAATGAAAAACTGTTTTTT.

The V call is TRBV6-5, the J call TRBJ1-4; D possibly corresponds to TRBD1 (6 bases). The CDR3 is 19 residues long. Germline V gene lookup returns CDR1 MNHEY and CDR2 SVGAGI. Trimming removed 0 bases from V and 1 base from J, with 18 bases in between. The CDR3 loop is CASSYSVPGVGRTNEKLFF. The CDR3 DNA follows: TGTGCCAGCAGTTACTCGGTCCCAGGGGTAGGGAGAACTAATGAAAAACTGTTTTTT.

The chain couples TRBV20-1 to TRBJ2-3, with D hard to call. This CDR3 contains 14 residues. Deletions cut 4 bases from V and 3 bases from J, with 14 bases between. From germline, CDR1 is DFQATT and CDR2 SNEGSKA (reference sequence). This chain's CDR3 is CSAKPGPTTDTQYF. CDR3 sequence (DNA): TGCAGTGCTAAACCGGGCCCCACTACAGATACGCAGTATTTT.

By share, this clonotype ranks as medium-sized. The rearrangement joins TRBV5-8 to TRBJ1-2; D may be TRBD1 (5 bases). CDR3 length equals 13 residues. The V end was cut by 1 base, the J end by 8 bases, with 12 bases between. Germline V gene data show CDR1 as SGHTS and CDR2 as YDEGEE. CDR3 nucleotide sequence: TGTGCCAGCAGCTTGTACGCAGGGCCAGGCTACACCTTC. The encoded protein is CASSLYAGPGYTF.

V gene TRBV11-2 combines with J gene TRBJ2-4, with D maybe TRBD2 (5 bases). Germline CDR1 and CDR2: SGHAT and FQNNGV. The V end lost 3 bases, the J end lost 4 bases, and 22 bases lay between the germline ends. This CDR3 has 18 residues. The CDR3: CASSFTVYSQSGKNIQYF. CDR3 nucleotides: TGTGCCAGCAGCTTCACCGTCTACTCACAGTCGGGGAAAAACATTCAGTACTTC.

The chain links TRBV4-1 to TRBJ2-1, with 12 bases matching TRBD2. Germline V CDR1 and CDR2: MGHRA, YSYEKL. The CDR3 extends over 18 amino acids. Trimming removed 1 base from V and 7 bases from J; junction bases left unmatched: 11. The CDR3 sequence is CASSQGLFATSGGNEQFF. In DNA, the CDR3 is TGCGCCAGCAGCCAAGGTCTTTTCGCCACTAGCGGGGGGAATGAGCAGTTCTTC.